Shown below are 8 T cell receptor beta chains from a single sample sequenced in a study of blood T cell repertoires in COVID-19. Assay used: immunoSEQ multiplex PCR; TCRdb lists only in-frame clones, some missing. The top ten clones hold 0.87% of a sample with about 250,000 clones, around 82% of them seen once. The sequenced sample consisted of peripheral blood. The receptors derive from a human donor with COVID-19, enrolled during active disease. The donor label of this sample is uncertain.

CDR3 bases: TGTGCCAGCTTGCTCGGGACAGGGGTGAACACTGAAGCTTTCTTT. Translating it yields CASLLGTGVNTEAFF. The rearrangement joins TRBV7-9 to TRBJ1-1, with 10 bases lining up with TRBD1. The CDR3 length is 15 residues. CDR1 and CDR2 (germline): SEHNR, FQNEAQ (reference sequence). The trim removed 8 bases at V and 0 bases at J, leaving 6 bases unmatched.

V usage is TRBV5-1 and J usage is TRBJ2-3, with 8 bases that match TRBD1. V dropped 0 bases and J dropped 5; count of bases not matched to a gene: 5. The CDR3 has 15 residues. Per the germline V gene, CDR1 is SGHRS and CDR2 is YFSETQ. CDR3 DNA: TGCGCCAGCAGCTTGGGGACAGGGATCGGAGATACGCAGTATTTT. This gives the protein CASSLGTGIGDTQYF. Combining the CDR3 with reference TRBV5-1 and TRBJ2-3 gives the whole variable domain KAGVTQTPRYLIKTRGQQVTLSCSPISGHRSVSWYQQTPGQGLQFLFEYFSETQRNKGNFPGRFSGRQFSNSRSEMNVSTLELGDSALYLCASSLGTGIGDTQYFGPGTRLTVL.

As concerns this clone: Within the sample, other DNA sequences also encode this same CDR3. The chain has TRBV7-3 and TRBJ2-7, with 8 bases that match TRBD2. From germline, CDR1 is SGHTA and CDR2 FQGTGA. V trimming: 5 bases; J trimming: 4 bases; junction bases outside the gene matches: 7. The CDR3 is made up of 14 amino acids. The CDR3 DNA is TGTGCCAGCAGCCCCGGTACTAGCGGTTACGAGCAGTACTTC. Protein: CASSPGTSGYEQYF. Drawing the rest from reference TRBV7-3 and TRBJ2-7, the complete variable domain is GAGVSQTPSNKVTEKGKYVELRCDPISGHTALYWYRQSLGQGPEFLIYFQGTGAADDSGLPNDRFFAVRPEGSVSTLKIQRTERGDSAVYLCASSPGTSGYEQYFGPGTRLTVT.

V gene TRBV6-5 combines with J gene TRBJ2-5; tentatively, D is TRBD1 (5 bases). CDR1 is MNHEY and CDR2 is SVGAGI in the germline V gene. V was trimmed by 7 bases and J by 2 bases, leaving 11 bases between them. The CDR3 length is 13 residues. The CDR3 sequence is CASTRTPQETQYF. The DNA of the CDR3 is TGTGCCAGCACCCGGACACCTCAAGAGACCCAGTACTTC.

Note on this clone: Other DNA sequences in the same sample also yield this CDR3. The chain links TRBV5-1 to TRBJ1-3; 9 positions match TRBD1. V gave up 3 bases and J gave up 3 bases; unmatched junction bases: 4. Germline assignment: CDR1 SGHRS and CDR2 YFSETQ. CDR3 length equals 15 residues. CDR3 region: CASSWGQGSGNTIYF. CDR3 sequence (DNA): TGCGCCAGCAGCTGGGGACAGGGAAGTGGAAACACCATATATTTT.

This rearrangement joins TRBV9 to TRBJ1-2; 10 positions match TRBD1. From germline, CDR1 is SGDLS and CDR2 YYNGEE. CDR3 length equals 14 residues. Trimming removed 4 bases from V and 7 bases from J; junction bases left unmatched: 7. DNA for the CDR3: TGTGCCAGCAGCCCTAGGACAGGGGGAGGTGGCTACACCTTC. This codes for CASSPRTGGGGYTF.

CDR3 protein: CASGTGVSTDTQYF. The CDR3 DNA is TGTGCCAGCGGGACAGGAGTTAGCACAGATACGCAGTATTTT. V and J are TRBV7-9 and TRBJ2-3, with TRBD1 matching over 8 bases. The CDR3 runs 14 residues. Germline V CDR1 and CDR2: SEHNR, FQNEAQ (reference sequence). Germline trimming cut 8 bases from V and 0 bases from J; bases unmatched to any gene: 4.

This chain connects TRBV30 to TRBJ2-4; 12 nucleotides align to TRBD2. The CDR3 has 14 amino acids. V shed 3 bases, J shed 8 bases, and the junction held 5 bases outside the gene matches. Germline lookup yields CDR1 GTSNPN and CDR2 SVGIG (reference sequence). The CDR3: CAWSLAGGPDIQYF. CDR3 sequence (DNA): TGTGCCTGGAGCCTAGCGGGAGGGCCTGACATTCAGTACTTC.